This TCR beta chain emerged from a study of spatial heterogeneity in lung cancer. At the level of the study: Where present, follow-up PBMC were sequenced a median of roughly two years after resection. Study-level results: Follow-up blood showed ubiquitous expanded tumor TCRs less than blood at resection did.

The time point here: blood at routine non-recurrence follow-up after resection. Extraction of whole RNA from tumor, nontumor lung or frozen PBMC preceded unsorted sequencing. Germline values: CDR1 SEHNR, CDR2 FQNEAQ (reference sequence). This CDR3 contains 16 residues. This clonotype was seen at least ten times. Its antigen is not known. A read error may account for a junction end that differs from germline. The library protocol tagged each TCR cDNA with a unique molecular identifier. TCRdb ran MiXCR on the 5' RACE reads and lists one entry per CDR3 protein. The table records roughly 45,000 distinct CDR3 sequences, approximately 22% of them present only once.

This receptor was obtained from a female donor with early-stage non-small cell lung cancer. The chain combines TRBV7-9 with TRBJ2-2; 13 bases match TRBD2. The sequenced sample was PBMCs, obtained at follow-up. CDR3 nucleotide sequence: TGTGCCAACAGCTATCGACTAGCGGGGGGACCCGGGGAGCTGTTTTTT. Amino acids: CANSYRLAGGPGELFF. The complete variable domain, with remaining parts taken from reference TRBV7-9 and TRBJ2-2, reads DTGVSQNPRHKITKRGQNVTFRCDPISEHNRLYWYRQTLGQGPEFLTYFQNEAQLEKSRLLSDRFSAERPKGSFSTLEIQRTEQGDSAMYLCANSYRLAGGPGELFFGEGSRLTVL.